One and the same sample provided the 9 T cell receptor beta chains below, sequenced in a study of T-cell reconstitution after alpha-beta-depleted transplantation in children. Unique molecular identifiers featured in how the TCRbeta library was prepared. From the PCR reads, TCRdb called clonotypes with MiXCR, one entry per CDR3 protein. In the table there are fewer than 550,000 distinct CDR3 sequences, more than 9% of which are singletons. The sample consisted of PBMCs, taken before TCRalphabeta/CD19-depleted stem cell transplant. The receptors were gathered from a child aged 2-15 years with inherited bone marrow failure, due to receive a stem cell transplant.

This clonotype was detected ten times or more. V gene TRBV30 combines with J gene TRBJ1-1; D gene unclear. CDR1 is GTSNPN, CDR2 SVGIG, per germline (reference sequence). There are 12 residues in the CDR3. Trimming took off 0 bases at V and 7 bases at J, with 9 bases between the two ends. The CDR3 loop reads CAWSVTVNEAFF. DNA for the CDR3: TGTGCCTGGAGTGTAACTGTTAATGAAGCTTTCTTT. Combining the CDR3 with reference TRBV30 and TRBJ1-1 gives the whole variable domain SQTIHQWPATLVQPVGSPLSLECTVEGTSNPNLYWYRQAAGRGLQLLFYSVGIGQISSEVPQNLSASRPQDRQFILSSKKLLLSDSGFYLCAWSVTVNEAFFGQGTRLTVV.

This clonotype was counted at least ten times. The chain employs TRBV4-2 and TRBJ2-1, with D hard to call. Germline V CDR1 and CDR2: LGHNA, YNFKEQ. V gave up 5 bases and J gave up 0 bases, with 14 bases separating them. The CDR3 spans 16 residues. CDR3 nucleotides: TGTGCCAGCAGCGTCCCAACTGCAAGCTCCTACAATGAGCAGTTCTTC. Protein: CASSVPTASSYNEQFF.

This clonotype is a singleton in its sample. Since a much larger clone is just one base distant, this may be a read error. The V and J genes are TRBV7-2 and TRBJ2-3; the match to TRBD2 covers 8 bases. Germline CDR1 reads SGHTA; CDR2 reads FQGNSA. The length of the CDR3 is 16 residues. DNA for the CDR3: TGTGCCAGCAGCTTAAGGAGAACTAGCGGCACACATACGCAGTATTTT. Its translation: CASSLRRTSGTHTQYF.

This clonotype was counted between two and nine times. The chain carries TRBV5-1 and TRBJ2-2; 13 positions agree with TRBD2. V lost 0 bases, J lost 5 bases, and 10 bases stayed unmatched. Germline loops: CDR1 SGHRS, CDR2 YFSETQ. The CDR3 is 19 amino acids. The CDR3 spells CASSLDGLAGVWVTGELFF. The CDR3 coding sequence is TGCGCCAGCAGCTTGGATGGACTAGCGGGAGTGTGGGTAACCGGGGAGCTGTTTTTT. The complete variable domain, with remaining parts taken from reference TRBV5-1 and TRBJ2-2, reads KAGVTQTPRYLIKTRGQQVTLSCSPISGHRSVSWYQQTPGQGLQFLFEYFSETQRNKGNFPGRFSGRQFSNSRSEMNVSTLELGDSALYLCASSLDGLAGVWVTGELFFGEGSRLTVL.

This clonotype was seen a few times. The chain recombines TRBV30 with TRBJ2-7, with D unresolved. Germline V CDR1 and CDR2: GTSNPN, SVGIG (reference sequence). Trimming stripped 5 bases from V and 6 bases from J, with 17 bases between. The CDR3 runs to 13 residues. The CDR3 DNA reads TGTGCCTGGGGTGGCGCCCTCGGGTCCGAGCAGTACTTC. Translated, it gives CAWGGALGSEQYF.

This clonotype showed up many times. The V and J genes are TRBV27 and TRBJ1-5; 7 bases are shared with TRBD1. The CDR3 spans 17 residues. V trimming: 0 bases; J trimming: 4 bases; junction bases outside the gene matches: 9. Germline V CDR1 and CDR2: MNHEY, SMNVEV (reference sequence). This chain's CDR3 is CASSLSGRTGGNQPQHF. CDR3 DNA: TGTGCCAGCAGTTTATCGGGAAGGACAGGTGGGAATCAGCCCCAGCATTTT.

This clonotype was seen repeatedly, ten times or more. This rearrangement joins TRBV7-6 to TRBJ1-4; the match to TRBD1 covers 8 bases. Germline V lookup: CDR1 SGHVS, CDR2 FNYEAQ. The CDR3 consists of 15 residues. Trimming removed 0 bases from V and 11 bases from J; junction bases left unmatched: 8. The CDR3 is CASSLAIRGRSKLFF. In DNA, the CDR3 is TGTGCCAGCAGCTTAGCAATCAGGGGGCGAAGCAAACTGTTTTTT.

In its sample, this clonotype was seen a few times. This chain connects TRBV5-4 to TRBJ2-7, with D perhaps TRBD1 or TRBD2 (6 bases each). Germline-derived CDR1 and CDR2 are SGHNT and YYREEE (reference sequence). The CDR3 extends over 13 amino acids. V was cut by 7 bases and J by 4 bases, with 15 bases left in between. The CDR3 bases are TGTGCCAGCTCCGTCAGGGGAGGTTACGAGCAGTACTTC. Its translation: CASSVRGGYEQYF.

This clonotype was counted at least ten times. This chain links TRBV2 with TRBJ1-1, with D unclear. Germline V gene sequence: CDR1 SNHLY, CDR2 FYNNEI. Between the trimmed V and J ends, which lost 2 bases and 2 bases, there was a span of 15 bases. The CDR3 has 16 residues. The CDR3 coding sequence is TGTGCCAGCAGTGAATGGTGGAGAGGGAGAAACACTGAAGCTTTCTTT. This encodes CASSEWWRGRNTEAFF.